Below are 2 T cell receptor beta chains sequenced from a single sample in a study of blood T cell repertoires in COVID-19. This table comes from immunoSEQ multiplex PCR, and its TCRdb copy is limited to in-frame clones, with some not included. The table shows about 57,000 clones, with about 90% occurring only once. Sequenced: peripheral blood. The source of these receptors is a human donor in a cohort sampled during active COVID-19.

The chain joins TRBV18 to TRBJ1-1; 9 bases are shared with TRBD1. J lost 1 base, V lost 1 base, and 1 base had no gene match. The germline V gene encodes CDR1 KGHSH and CDR2 LQKENI. The CDR3 contains 15 residues. The CDR3 bases are TGTGCCAGCTCACCACAGGGACAGGGGAACACTGAAGCTTTCTTT. Translating gives CASSPQGQGNTEAFF.

The J gene is TRBJ2-1, the V gene TRBV28, with 7 positions matching TRBD2. V lost 6 bases to trimming and J lost 10 bases; unmatched junction nucleotides: 18. The germline V gene has CDR1 MDHEN and CDR2 SYDVKM. This CDR3 has 16 residues. Written as DNA, the CDR3 is TGTGCCAGCAGCAGTAGGAGGGGACTAATCAGCTGGGAGCAGTTCTTC. Translation gives CASSSRRGLISWEQFF.